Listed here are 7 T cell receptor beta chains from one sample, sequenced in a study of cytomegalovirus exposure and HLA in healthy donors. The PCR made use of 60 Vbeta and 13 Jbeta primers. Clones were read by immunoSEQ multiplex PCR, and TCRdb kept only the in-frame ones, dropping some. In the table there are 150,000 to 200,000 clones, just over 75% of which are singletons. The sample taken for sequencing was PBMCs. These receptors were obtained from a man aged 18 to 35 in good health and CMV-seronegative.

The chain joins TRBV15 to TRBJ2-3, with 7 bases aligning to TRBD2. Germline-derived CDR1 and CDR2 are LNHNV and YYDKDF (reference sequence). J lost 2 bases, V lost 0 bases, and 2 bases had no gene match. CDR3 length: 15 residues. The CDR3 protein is CATSREGGNTDTQYF. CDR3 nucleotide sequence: TGTGCCACCAGCAGAGAGGGGGGGAACACAGATACGCAGTATTTT.

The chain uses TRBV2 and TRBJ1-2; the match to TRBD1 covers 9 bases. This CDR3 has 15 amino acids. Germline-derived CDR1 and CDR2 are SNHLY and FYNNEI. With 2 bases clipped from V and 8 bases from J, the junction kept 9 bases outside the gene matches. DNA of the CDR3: TGTGCCAGCAGTGAATCCCCACAGGGGGCAGGCGGCTACACCTTC. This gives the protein CASSESPQGAGGYTF.

The DNA for the CDR3 is TGTGCCAGCAGTTACCGGGACAGGGCCGTTGAGACCCAGTACTTC. It codes for CASSYRDRAVETQYF. The chain carries TRBV11-2 and TRBJ2-5; 9 nucleotides agree with TRBD1. Looked up from germline, CDR1 is SGHAT and CDR2 is FQNNGV. The junction had 10 bases not matched to a gene; V was cut back by 6 bases and J by 5 bases. The CDR3 spans 15 residues.

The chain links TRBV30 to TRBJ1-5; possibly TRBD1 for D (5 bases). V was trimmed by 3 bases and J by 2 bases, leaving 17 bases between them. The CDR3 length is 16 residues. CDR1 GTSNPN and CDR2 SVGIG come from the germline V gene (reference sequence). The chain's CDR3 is CAWSAYQGIGNQPQHF. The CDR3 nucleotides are TGTGCCTGGAGCGCCTACCAGGGAATTGGCAATCAGCCCCAGCATTTT.

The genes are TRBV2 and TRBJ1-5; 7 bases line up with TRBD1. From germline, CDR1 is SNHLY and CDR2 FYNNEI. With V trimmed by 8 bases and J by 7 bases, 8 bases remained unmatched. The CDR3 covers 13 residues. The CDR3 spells CASQGQSNQPQHF. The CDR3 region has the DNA TGTGCCAGCCAGGGACAGTCAAACCAGCCCCAGCATTTT.

This CDR3 reads CASSQGGQGAGANVLTF. DNA for the CDR3: TGCGCCAGCAGCCAAGGGGGACAGGGGGCTGGGGCCAACGTCCTGACTTTC. This chain connects TRBV4-3 to TRBJ2-6, with TRBD1 matching 11 bases. Trimming at V came to 1 base and at J to 2 bases, leaving 1 base not matched to a gene. The CDR3 is 17 amino acids. The germline V gene has CDR1 LGHNA and CDR2 YSLEER.

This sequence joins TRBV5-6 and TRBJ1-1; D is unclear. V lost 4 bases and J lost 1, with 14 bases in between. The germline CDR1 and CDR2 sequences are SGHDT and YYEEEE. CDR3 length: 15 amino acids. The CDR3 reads CASSVDAERNTEAFF. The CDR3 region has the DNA TGTGCCAGCAGCGTGGACGCTGAGAGGAACACTGAAGCTTTCTTT.